The 24 T cell receptor beta chains given below trace back to one sample, sequenced in a study of T-cell reconstitution after alpha-beta-depleted transplantation in children. Using unique molecular identifiers, the investigators prepared the TCRbeta library. TCRdb ran MiXCR on the PCR reads and lists one entry per CDR3 protein. Among about 32,000 distinct CDR3 sequences, more than 6% were seen once, and the ten largest hold around 30%. Their antigen targets remain unknown. General study results and limits: Two months or so post-transplant, alpha-beta T cells reportedly derived from several hundred expanded graft clones.

The sequences come from peripheral blood, collected 60 days after TCRalphabeta/CD19-depleted stem cell transplant. These receptors were taken from a child in the first two years of life who had a stem cell transplant for acute myeloid leukemia, so the T cells may come from the graft donor.

This clonotype has at least ten counts. The chain recombines TRBV9 with TRBJ2-1; 12 nucleotides line up with TRBD2. The CDR3 is made up of 19 amino acids. V lost 3 bases, J lost 0 bases, and 10 bases stayed unmatched. Germline V gene data show CDR1 as SGDLS and CDR2 as YYNGEE. CDR3: CASSGTGTSGSSSYNEQFF. The DNA for the CDR3 is TGTGCCAGCAGCGGAACCGGGACTAGCGGGTCGAGCTCCTACAATGAGCAGTTCTTC.

This clonotype was counted at least ten times. The rearrangement links TRBV6-1 to TRBJ2-7; a possible D gene is TRBD2 (6 bases). Trimming cost V 1 base and J 2 bases, with 12 bases left between them. The CDR3 has 15 residues. Germline CDR1 is MNHNS and CDR2 is SASEGT. This CDR3 reads CASSEVGGSAYEQYF. The CDR3 DNA sequence: TGTGCCAGCAGTGAAGTTGGGGGGTCAGCCTACGAGCAGTACTTC.

The J gene is TRBJ1-3, the V gene TRBV19; 8 nucleotides line up with TRBD1. V was pared by 6 bases and J by 3 bases, with 4 bases of the junction left unmatched. The CDR3 extends over 14 amino acids. Per the germline V gene, CDR1 is LNHDA and CDR2 is SQIVND (reference sequence). The chain's CDR3 is CASRRQGSGNTIYF. The CDR3 nucleotides read TGTGCCAGTAGGCGACAGGGGAGTGGAAACACCATATATTTT.

This clonotype was seen repeatedly, ten times or more. This chain connects TRBV7-9 to TRBJ2-2; 7 nucleotides align to TRBD1. The J segment lost 4 bases and the V segment lost 5 bases, leaving 16 bases of the junction unmatched. Per the germline V gene, CDR1 is SEHNR and CDR2 is FQNEAQ (reference sequence). The CDR3 runs 18 residues. This chain's CDR3 is CASSPRTTDRTSTGELFF. CDR3 nucleotide sequence: TGTGCCAGCAGCCCTAGGACGACGGACAGGACCTCCACCGGGGAGCTGTTTTTT.

This clonotype was detected many times. The chain is built from TRBV5-1 and TRBJ2-7; no definite D call. The V gene lost 2 bases and the J gene lost 0 bases, with 0 bases spanning the gap. This CDR3 has 11 residues. CDR1 is SGHRS and CDR2 is YFSETQ in the germline V gene. CDR3 bases: TGCGCCAGCAGCTTCTCCTACGAGCAGTACTTC. Translated, it gives CASSFSYEQYF.

This clonotype has ten or more counts. The chain uses TRBV27 and TRBJ2-4; D unresolved. This CDR3 comprises 14 residues. Trimming left V 2 bases short and J 8 bases short, with 13 bases between. Germline V gene data show CDR1 as MNHEY and CDR2 as SMNVEV (reference sequence). The CDR3 sequence is CASSLVGLADIQYF. DNA of the CDR3: TGTGCCAGCAGTTTAGTAGGGCTCGCGGACATTCAGTACTTC.

At least ten counts were recorded for this clonotype. The chain uses TRBV20-1 and TRBJ2-7; 8 bases are shared with TRBD1. The J segment lost 5 bases and the V segment lost 5 bases, leaving 8 bases of the junction unmatched. Germline V gene data show CDR1 as DFQATT and CDR2 as SNEGSKA (reference sequence). This CDR3 region has 13 residues. This CDR3 is CSAARQGPDEQYF. CDR3 DNA: TGCAGTGCTGCCAGACAGGGGCCGGACGAGCAGTACTTC.

This clonotype occurred many times. This chain links TRBV2 with TRBJ2-5, with D perhaps assigned TRBD1 or TRBD2 (5 bases each). This CDR3 is built from 17 residues. The ends were cut back, 2 bases at V and 5 bases at J, with 21 bases in the middle. Germline V gene lookup returns CDR1 SNHLY and CDR2 FYNNEI. The CDR3 reads CASSEIMRLYWGETQYF. The DNA for the CDR3 is TGTGCCAGCAGTGAAATCATGAGACTTTATTGGGGGGAGACCCAGTACTTC.

In this sample, this clonotype turned up many times. This chain's CDR3 is CASSLELSREEEGTQYF. In DNA, the CDR3 is TGTGCCAGCAGCTTAGAACTATCGCGGGAGGAGGAGGGGACCCAGTACTTC. The rearrangement links TRBV11-2 to TRBJ2-5, with 8 bases identical to TRBD2. With 0 bases clipped from V and 7 bases from J, the junction kept 13 bases outside the gene matches. This CDR3 is 17 amino acids long. The germline CDR1 and CDR2 sequences are SGHAT and FQNNGV.

This clonotype was detected ten times or more. The chain employs TRBV20-1 and TRBJ2-7; 9 bases line up with TRBD2. The CDR3 length is 14 residues. From germline, CDR1 is DFQATT and CDR2 SNEGSKA (reference sequence). Losses at the gene ends were 4 bases for V and 0 bases for J; bases not matched to a gene: 4. The CDR3 sequence: CSAIISGSSYEQYF. The CDR3 DNA reads TGCAGTGCTATAATTAGCGGGAGCTCCTACGAGCAGTACTTC.

This clonotype was detected a few times. The chain recombines TRBV5-6 with TRBJ1-1, with 8 bases matching TRBD1. The CDR3 totals 14 residues. The ends lost 4 bases at V and 5 bases at J; junction bases unmatched: 7. Looked up from germline, CDR1 is SGHDT and CDR2 is YYEEEE. The CDR3 coding sequence is TGTGCCAGCAGCCACACAGGGGGAAGGACTGAAGCTTTCTTT. Protein: CASSHTGGRTEAFF. Variable domain in full (rest from reference TRBV5-6 and TRBJ1-1): DAGVTQSPTHLIKTRGQQVTLRCSPKSGHDTVSWYQQALGQGPQFIFQYYEEEERQRGNFPDRFSGHQFPNYSSELNVNALLLGDSALYLCASSHTGGRTEAFFGQGTRLTVV.

This clonotype was detected many times. The chain uses TRBV19 and TRBJ1-2; D remains unclear. The CDR3 is 15 residues long. V lost 3 bases to trimming and J lost 0 bases, with 11 bases between them. The germline V gene encodes CDR1 LNHDA and CDR2 SQIVND (reference sequence). CDR3 amino acids: CASSMRRLSNYGYTF. The DNA for the CDR3 is TGTGCCAGTAGTATGAGACGGCTTTCTAACTATGGCTACACCTTC.

This clonotype was picked up many times. The CDR3 DNA follows: TGTGCCAGCAGCAGCGGGGACTTAGGTTCCGAGCAGTACTTC. Encoded protein: CASSSGDLGSEQYF. V gene TRBV7-9 combines with J gene TRBJ2-7, with TRBD2 matching over 7 bases. Trimming removed 5 bases from V and 6 bases from J; junction bases left unmatched: 10. Germline V gene lookup returns CDR1 SEHNR and CDR2 FQNEAQ (reference sequence). The CDR3 runs 14 residues.

The sample holds many counts of this clonotype. The V call is TRBV5-6, the J call TRBJ2-3; possibly TRBD1 or TRBD2 for D (6 bases each). Trimming shortened V by 4 bases and J by 5 bases, and 20 bases separated the two germline ends. CDR3 length: 16 residues. Germline V lookup: CDR1 SGHDT, CDR2 YYEEEE. CDR3 amino acids: CASSPLIGGQEDTQYF. The DNA for the CDR3 is TGTGCCAGCAGCCCCCTAATTGGGGGGCAGGAAGATACGCAGTATTTT. The whole variable domain, remainder taken from reference TRBV5-6 and TRBJ2-3, is DAGVTQSPTHLIKTRGQQVTLRCSPKSGHDTVSWYQQALGQGPQFIFQYYEEEERQRGNFPDRFSGHQFPNYSSELNVNALLLGDSALYLCASSPLIGGQEDTQYFGPGTRLTVL.

This clonotype was detected many times. The J gene is TRBJ2-5, the V gene TRBV24-1, with a possible D match to TRBD1 (6 bases). CDR1 and CDR2 from the germline V gene are KGHDR and SFDVKD. Trimming cost V 0 bases and J 6 bases, with 10 bases left between them. This CDR3 region has 14 residues. The CDR3 DNA is TGTGCCACCAGTGATTTGACAGGGCAGCAGACCCAGTACTTC. This translates into CATSDLTGQQTQYF.

This clonotype was seen many times. The rearrangement joins TRBV15 to TRBJ1-5, with D unresolved. There are 18 residues in the CDR3. CDR1 LNHNV and CDR2 YYDKDF come from the germline V gene (reference sequence). Trimming shortened V by 0 bases and J by 5 bases, and 20 bases separated the two germline ends. The CDR3 loop is CATSRDSAVALGDQPQHF. Written as DNA, the CDR3 is TGTGCCACCAGCAGAGATAGTGCAGTGGCTCTCGGGGATCAGCCCCAGCATTTT. The full variable domain, in which reference TRBV15 and TRBJ1-5 provide the parts outside the CDR3, is DAMVIQNPRYQVTQFGKPVTLSCSQTLNHNVMYWYQQKSSQAPKLLFHYYDKDFNNEADTPDNFQSRRPNTSFCFLDIRSPGLGDTAMYLCATSRDSAVALGDQPQHFGDGTRLSIL.

This clonotype was recorded at least ten times. This chain links TRBV28 with TRBJ1-1, with TRBD1 as a possible D gene (6 bases). The V gene lost 3 bases and the J gene lost 3 bases, with 17 bases spanning the gap. Germline lookup yields CDR1 MDHEN and CDR2 SYDVKM. The CDR3 runs to 16 residues. CDR3 nucleotides: TGTGCCAGCAGTTTTGGGGACATGTCCCGGTACACTGAAGCTTTCTTT. This sequence encodes CASSFGDMSRYTEAFF.

In this sample, this clonotype turned up many times. The rearrangement links TRBV9 to TRBJ2-6; 9 bases line up with TRBD2. The ends lost 0 bases at V and 0 bases at J; junction bases unmatched: 16. The CDR3 spans 22 residues. Germline CDR1 SGDLS, CDR2 YYNGEE. The CDR3 DNA is TGTGCCAGCAGCGTAGAAGGCACGGGCAGCGGGGGGCCTTACTCTGGGGCCAACGTCCTGACTTTC. Translating it yields CASSVEGTGSGGPYSGANVLTF.

Only a few counts were recorded for this clonotype. An end of the junction does not agree with germline; a read error may underlie this. The chain carries TRBV7-7 and TRBJ2-2; a possible D gene is TRBD2 (5 bases). The CDR3 consists of 17 residues. Germline V gene sequence: CDR1 SSHAT, CDR2 FNYEAQ (reference sequence). DNA of the CDR3: TGTGCTAGCAGCCCGGACTTCCCGCTCCCGAACACCGGGGAGCTGTTTTTT. Protein: CASSPDFPLPNTGELFF.

This clonotype showed up many times. The chain combines TRBV7-8 with TRBJ2-7, with D hard to call. Germline loops: CDR1 SGHVS, CDR2 FQNEAQ. This CDR3 spans 13 amino acids. The germline V and J ends were trimmed by 8 bases and 1 base, with 12 bases remaining between them. The CDR3 is CASLGYSSYEQYF. The CDR3 DNA reads TGTGCCAGCTTAGGTTATAGTTCCTACGAGCAGTACTTC. The complete variable domain, with remaining parts taken from reference TRBV7-8 and TRBJ2-7, reads GAGVSQSPRYKVAKRGQDVALRCDPISGHVSLFWYQQALGQGPEFLTYFQNEAQLDKSGLPSDRFFAERPEGSVSTLKIQRTQQEDSAVYLCASLGYSSYEQYFGPGTRLTVT.

This clonotype was detected ten times or more. This chain joins TRBV6-5 and TRBJ1-2; a possible D gene is TRBD1 (6 bases). Germline CDR1 is MNHEY and CDR2 is SVGAGI. Deletions cut 0 bases from V and 5 bases from J, with 7 bases between. The CDR3 runs 13 residues. The DNA for the CDR3 is TGTGCCAGCAGTTACTCAACAGGGTATGGCTACACCTTC. Its translation is CASSYSTGYGYTF.

This clonotype was seen many times. The rearrangement joins TRBV5-1 to TRBJ2-3, with a weak D call TRBD2 (5 bases). Trimming stripped 0 bases from V and 2 bases from J, with 10 bases between. The CDR3 is 15 residues long. Germline loops: CDR1 SGHRS, CDR2 YFSETQ. CDR3 coding DNA: TGCGCCAGCAGCTTGGAGACGCGGGTCACAGATACGCAGTATTTT. Protein product: CASSLETRVTDTQYF.

This clonotype has a count of ten or more. The chain carries TRBV5-1 and TRBJ1-4; D perhaps matches TRBD1 (5 bases). This CDR3 spans 16 amino acids. V was trimmed by 0 bases and J by 1 base, leaving 10 bases between them. Germline CDR1 SGHRS, CDR2 YFSETQ. The chain's CDR3 is CASSLDGGVTNEKLFF. The CDR3 DNA sequence: TGCGCCAGCAGCTTGGACGGGGGAGTAACTAATGAAAAACTGTTTTTT.

This clonotype was seen ten or more times. This chain uses TRBV19 with TRBJ2-5; TRBD1 agrees at 8 bases. CDR3 size: 13 residues. The ends lost 6 bases at V and 5 bases at J; junction bases unmatched: 5. The germline CDR1 and CDR2 sequences are LNHDA and SQIVND (reference sequence). This CDR3 is CASSDRGHETQYF. CDR3 sequence (DNA): TGTGCCAGTAGCGACAGGGGTCATGAGACCCAGTACTTC.